This TCR beta chain was obtained from a study of tumor-infiltrating lymphocytes in primary liver carcinoma. Germline lookup yields CDR1 GTSNPN and CDR2 SVGIG (reference sequence). The CDR3 runs 11 residues. Trimming cost V 1 base and J 2 bases, with 3 bases left between them. This clonotype was detected only a few times. Priming with a constant-region primer yielded TCR beta cDNA from roughly 490 ng total RNA. The TCR beta library was amplified through three nested multiplex PCR rounds in a modified ARM-PCR procedure. TRBV1-TRBV30 forward primers paired with a C-beta reverse primer drove the first two PCR rounds, ten to eleven cycles each. In TCRdb, the multiplex PCR reads were re-called with MiXCR into one record per CDR3 protein. The top ten clones hold 9% of a sample with 250,000 to 400,000 distinct CDR3 sequences, 60% to 80% of them seen once. Unsorted whole blood yielded the blood RNA, and germline DNA was also extracted.

The chain recombines TRBV30 with TRBJ2-7; D remains unclear. Sequenced: peripheral blood. The clonotype comes from a man aged 40-50 years with primary liver carcinoma and hepatitis B virus infection. The CDR3 bases are TGTGCCTGGAGTGGGACCTACGAGCAGTACTTC. As protein: CAWSGTYEQYF.